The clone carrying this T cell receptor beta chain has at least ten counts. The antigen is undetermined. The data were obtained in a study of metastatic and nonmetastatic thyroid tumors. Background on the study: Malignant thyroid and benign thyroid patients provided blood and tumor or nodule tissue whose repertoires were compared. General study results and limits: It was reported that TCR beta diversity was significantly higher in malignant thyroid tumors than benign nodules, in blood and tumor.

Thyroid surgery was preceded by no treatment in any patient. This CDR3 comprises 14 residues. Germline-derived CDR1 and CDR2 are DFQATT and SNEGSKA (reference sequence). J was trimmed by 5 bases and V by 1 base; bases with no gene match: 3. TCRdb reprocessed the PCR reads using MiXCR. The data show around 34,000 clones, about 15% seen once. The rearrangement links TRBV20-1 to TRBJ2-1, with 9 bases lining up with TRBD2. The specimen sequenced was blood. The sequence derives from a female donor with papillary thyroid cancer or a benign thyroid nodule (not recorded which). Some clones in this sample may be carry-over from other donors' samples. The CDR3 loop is CSARGGRENNEQFF. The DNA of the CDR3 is TGCAGTGCTAGAGGCGGGAGGGAGAACAATGAGCAGTTCTTC.